This T cell receptor beta chain originates from a study of blood T cell repertoires in COVID-19. Those enrolled, adults aged about 18 to 89 years, came from fewer than 25 US areas. The recovered donors of Cohort 3 showed two negative PCRs, clearance, or symptom resolution. Methods used by the authors: Counts of nucleated cells, estimated from reference gene primer amplification, were obtained. Produced via immunoSEQ multiplex PCR; TCRdb's table is partial and in-frame only. That table gives V, J and clone size, and the DNA gave D and trimming. The table includes some 390,000 clones, around nine tenths detected once. CDR3 length: 14 amino acids. Unmatched junction bases numbered 3, after V lost 5 bases and J lost 1 base. The germline CDR1 and CDR2 sequences are WNHNN and SYGVQD (reference sequence).

The TCR originated in a woman in her twenties or thirties who had recovered from COVID-19. The rearrangement links TRBV10-1 to TRBJ1-1, with TRBD1 matching 8 bases. Source material: PBMCs or T cells enriched from blood (not recorded which). The CDR3 loop is CASSTGQGNTEAFF. Written as DNA, the CDR3 is TGCGCCAGCAGTACAGGACAGGGGAACACTGAAGCTTTCTTT.